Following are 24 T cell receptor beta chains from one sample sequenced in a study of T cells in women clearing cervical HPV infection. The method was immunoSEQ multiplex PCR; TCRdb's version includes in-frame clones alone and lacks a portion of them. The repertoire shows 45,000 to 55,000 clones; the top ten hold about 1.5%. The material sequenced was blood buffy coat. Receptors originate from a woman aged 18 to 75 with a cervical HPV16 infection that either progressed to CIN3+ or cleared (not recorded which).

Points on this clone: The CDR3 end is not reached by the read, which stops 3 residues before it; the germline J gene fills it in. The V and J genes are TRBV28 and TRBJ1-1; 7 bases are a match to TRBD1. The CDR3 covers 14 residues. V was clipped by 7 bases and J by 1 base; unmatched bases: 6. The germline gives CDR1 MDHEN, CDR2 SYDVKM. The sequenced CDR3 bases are TGTGCCAGCACTATGGGACAGAGGAACACTGAA. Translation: CASTMGQRNTE. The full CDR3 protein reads CASTMGQRNTEAFF.

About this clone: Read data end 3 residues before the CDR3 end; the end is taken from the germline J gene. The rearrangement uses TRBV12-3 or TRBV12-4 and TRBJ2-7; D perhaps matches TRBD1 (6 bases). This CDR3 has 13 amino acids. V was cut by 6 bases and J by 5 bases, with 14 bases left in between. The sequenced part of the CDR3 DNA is TGTGCCAGCAGCCCGACAGGATCCCACGAG. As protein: CASSPTGSHE. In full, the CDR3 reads CASSPTGSHEQYF.

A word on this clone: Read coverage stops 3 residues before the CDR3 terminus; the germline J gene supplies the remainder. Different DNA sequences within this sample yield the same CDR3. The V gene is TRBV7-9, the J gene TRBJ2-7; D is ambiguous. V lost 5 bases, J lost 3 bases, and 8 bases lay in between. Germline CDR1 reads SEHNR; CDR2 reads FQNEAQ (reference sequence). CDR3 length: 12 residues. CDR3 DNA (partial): TGTGCCAGCAGCCTCGACAACTACGAG. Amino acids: CASSLDNYE. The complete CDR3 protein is CASSLDNYEQYF.

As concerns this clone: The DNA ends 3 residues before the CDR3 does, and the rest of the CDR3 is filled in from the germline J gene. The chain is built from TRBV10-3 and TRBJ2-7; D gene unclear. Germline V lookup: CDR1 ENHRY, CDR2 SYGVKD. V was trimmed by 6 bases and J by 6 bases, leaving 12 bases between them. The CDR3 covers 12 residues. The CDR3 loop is CAISSVKGEQYF. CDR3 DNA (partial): TGTGCCATCAGCTCAGTAAAGGGCGAG.

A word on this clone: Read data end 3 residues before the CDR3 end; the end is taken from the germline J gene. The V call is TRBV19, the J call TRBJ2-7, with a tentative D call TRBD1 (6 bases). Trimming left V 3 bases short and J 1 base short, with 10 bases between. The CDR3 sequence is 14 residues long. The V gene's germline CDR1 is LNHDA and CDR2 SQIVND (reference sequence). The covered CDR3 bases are TGTGCCAGTAGTATCATGGACAGTTCCTACGAG. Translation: CASSIMDSSYE. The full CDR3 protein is CASSIMDSSYEQYF.

Partial CDR3 DNA: TGCAGTGCTAGCGCTCAGGGGGCCCTCGGC. Encoded protein: CSASAQGALG. The full CDR3 protein reads CSASAQGALGYTF. The V and J genes are TRBV20-1 and TRBJ1-2; TRBD1 matches at 8 bases. The read terminates 3 residues ahead of where the CDR3 ends, so the germline J gene completes it. The CDR3 is made up of 13 amino acids. The germline V gene has CDR1 DFQATT and CDR2 SNEGSKA (reference sequence).

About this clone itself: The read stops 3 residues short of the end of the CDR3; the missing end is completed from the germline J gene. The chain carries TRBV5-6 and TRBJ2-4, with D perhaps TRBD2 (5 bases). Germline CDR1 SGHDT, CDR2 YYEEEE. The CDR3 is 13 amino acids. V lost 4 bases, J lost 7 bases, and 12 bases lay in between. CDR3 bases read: TGTGCCAGCAGCCCCCGGGGAAGGAACATT. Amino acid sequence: CASSPRGRNI. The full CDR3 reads CASSPRGRNIQYF.

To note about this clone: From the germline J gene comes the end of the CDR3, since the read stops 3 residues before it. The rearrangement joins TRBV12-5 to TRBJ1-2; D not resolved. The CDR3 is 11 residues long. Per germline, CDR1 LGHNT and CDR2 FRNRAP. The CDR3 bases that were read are TGTGCTAGTGGTTTGGAGGGCGGC. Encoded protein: CASGLEGG. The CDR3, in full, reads CASGLEGGYTF.

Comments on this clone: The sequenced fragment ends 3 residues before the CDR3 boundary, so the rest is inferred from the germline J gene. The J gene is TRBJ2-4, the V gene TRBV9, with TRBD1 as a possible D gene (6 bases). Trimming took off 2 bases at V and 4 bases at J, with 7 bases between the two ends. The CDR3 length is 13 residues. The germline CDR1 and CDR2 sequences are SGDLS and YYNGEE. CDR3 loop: CASSVTGKNIQYF. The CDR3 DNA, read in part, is TGTGCCAGCAGCGTCACAGGGAAAAACATT.

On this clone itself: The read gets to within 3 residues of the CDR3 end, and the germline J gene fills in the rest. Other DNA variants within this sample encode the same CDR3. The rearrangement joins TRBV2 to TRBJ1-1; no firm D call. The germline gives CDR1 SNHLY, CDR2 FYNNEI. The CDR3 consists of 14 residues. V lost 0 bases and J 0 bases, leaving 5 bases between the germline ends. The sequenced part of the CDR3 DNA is TGTGCCAGCAGTGAAGCGGGCGTGAACACTGAA. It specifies CASSEAGVNTE. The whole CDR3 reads CASSEAGVNTEAFF.

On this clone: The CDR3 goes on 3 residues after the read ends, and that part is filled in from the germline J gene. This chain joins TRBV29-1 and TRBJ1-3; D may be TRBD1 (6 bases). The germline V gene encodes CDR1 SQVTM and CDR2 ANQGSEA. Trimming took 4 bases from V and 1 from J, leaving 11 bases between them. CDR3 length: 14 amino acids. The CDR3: CSVVPGDSGNTIYF. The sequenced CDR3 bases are TGCAGCGTTGTCCCAGGGGATTCTGGAAACACC. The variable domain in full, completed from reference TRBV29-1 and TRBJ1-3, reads SAVISQKPSRDICQRGTSLTIQCQVDSQVTMMFWYRQQPGQSLTLIATANQGSEATYESGFVIDKFPISRPNLTFSTLTVSNMSPEDSSIYLCSVVPGDSGNTIYFGEGSWLTVV.

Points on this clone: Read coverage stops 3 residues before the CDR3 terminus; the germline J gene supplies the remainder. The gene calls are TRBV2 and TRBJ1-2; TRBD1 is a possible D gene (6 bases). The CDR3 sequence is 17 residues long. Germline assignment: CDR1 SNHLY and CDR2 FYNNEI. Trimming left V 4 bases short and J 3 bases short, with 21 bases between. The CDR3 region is CASSASRGGRADYGYTF. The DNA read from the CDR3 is TGTGCCAGCAGTGCCAGCAGAGGGGGAAGGGCTGACTATGGC.

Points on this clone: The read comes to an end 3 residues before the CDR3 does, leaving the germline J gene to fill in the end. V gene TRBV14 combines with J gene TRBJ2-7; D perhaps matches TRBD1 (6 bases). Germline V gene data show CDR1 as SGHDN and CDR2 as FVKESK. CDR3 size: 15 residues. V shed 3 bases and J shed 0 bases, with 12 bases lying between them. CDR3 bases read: TGTGCCAGCAGCCAGGGGGACATCCTCTCCTACGAG. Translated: CASSQGDILSYE. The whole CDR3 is CASSQGDILSYEQYF.

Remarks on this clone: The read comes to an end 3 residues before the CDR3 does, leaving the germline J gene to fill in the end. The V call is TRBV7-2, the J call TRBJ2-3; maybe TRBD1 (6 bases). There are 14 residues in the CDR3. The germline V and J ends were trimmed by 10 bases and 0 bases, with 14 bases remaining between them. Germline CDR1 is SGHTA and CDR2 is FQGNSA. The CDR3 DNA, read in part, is TGTGCCACCAGAGGGGGACCGAGCACAGATACG. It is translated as CATRGGPSTDT. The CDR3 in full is CATRGGPSTDTQYF. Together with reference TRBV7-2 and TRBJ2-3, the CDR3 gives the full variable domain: GAGVSQSPSNKVTEKGKDVELRCDPISGHTALYWYRQSLGQGLEFLIYFQGNSAPDKSGLPSDRFSAERTGGSVSTLTIQRTQQEDSAVYLCATRGGPSTDTQYFGPGTRLTVL.

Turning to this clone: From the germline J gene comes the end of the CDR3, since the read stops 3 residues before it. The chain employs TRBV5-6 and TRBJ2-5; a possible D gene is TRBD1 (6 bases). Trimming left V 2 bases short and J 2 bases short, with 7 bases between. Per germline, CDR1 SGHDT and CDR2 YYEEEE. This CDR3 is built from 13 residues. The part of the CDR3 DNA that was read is TGTGCCAGCAGCTTCGGACAGCAAGAGACC. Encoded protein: CASSFGQQET. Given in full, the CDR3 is CASSFGQQETQYF.

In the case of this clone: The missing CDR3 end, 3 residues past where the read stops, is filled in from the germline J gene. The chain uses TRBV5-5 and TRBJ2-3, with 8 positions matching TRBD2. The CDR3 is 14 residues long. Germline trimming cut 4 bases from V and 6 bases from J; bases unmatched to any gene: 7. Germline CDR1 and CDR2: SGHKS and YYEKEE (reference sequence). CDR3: CASSQAPGGDTQYF. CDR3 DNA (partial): TGTGCCAGCAGCCAGGCCCCGGGGGGGGATACG.

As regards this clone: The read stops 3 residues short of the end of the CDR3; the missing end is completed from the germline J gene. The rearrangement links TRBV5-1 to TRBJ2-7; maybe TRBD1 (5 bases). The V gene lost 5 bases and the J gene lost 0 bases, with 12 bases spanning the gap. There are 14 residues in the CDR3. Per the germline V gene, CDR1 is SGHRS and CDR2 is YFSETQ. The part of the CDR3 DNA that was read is TGCGCCAGCAGGGGGCGAGTTAGCTCCTACGAG. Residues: CASRGRVSSYE. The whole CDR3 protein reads CASRGRVSSYEQYF.

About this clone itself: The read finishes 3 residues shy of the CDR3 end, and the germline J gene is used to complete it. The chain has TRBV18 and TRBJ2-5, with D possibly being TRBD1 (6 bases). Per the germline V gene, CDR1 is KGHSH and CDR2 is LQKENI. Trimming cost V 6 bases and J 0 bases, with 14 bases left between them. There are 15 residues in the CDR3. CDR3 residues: CASSPRQDYQETQYF. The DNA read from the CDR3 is TGTGCCAGCTCCCCTCGACAGGACTACCAAGAGACC.

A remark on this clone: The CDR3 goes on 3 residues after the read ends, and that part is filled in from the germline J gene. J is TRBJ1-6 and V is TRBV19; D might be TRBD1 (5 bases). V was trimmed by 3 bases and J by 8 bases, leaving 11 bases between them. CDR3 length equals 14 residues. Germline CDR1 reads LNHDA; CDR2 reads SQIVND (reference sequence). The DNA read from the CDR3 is TGTGCCAGTAGTATGACAGTATCCTATTCACCC. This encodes CASSMTVSYSP. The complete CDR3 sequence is CASSMTVSYSPLHF.

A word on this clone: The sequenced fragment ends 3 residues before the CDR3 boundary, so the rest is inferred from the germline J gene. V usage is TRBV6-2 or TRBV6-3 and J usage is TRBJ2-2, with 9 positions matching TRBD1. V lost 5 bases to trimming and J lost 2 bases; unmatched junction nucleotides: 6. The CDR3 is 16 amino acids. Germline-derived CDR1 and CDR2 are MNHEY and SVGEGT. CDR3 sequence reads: CASSPGQGVNTGELFF. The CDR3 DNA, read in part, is TGTGCCAGCAGTCCGGGACAGGGAGTAAACACCGGGGAG.

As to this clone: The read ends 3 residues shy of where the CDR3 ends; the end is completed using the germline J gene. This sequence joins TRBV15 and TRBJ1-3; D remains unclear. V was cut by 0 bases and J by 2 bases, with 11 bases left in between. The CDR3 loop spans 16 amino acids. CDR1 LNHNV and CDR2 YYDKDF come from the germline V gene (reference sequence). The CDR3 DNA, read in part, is TGTGCCACCAGCAGAGATACTTGGGCCGCTGGAAACACC. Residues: CATSRDTWAAGNT. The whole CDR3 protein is CATSRDTWAAGNTIYF.

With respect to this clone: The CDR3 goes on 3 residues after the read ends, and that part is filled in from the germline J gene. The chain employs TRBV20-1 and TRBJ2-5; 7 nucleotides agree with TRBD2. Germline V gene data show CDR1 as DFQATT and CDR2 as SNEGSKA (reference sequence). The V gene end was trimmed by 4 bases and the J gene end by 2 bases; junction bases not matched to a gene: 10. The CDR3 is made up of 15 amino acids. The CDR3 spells CSAITGLVVQETQYF. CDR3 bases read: TGCAGTGCTATAACAGGACTAGTGGTTCAAGAGACC.

The CDR3 bases that were read are TGCAGTGCACCGGTCGGGGTTGCCGGGGAG. Amino acids: CSAPVGVAGE. The whole CDR3 sequence is CSAPVGVAGELFF. The genes are TRBV20-1 and TRBJ2-2, with D possibly being TRBD2 (5 bases). The read ends 3 residues before the CDR3 terminus; that terminus is restored from the germline J gene. This CDR3 comprises 13 residues. Per the germline V gene, CDR1 is DFQATT and CDR2 is SNEGSKA (reference sequence). Deletions cut 6 bases from V and 6 bases from J, with 14 bases between.

The CDR3 reads CASSLQNGLVYEQYF. CDR3 DNA (partial): TGTGCCAGCAGCCTTCAAAATGGACTAGTCTACGAG. The chain has TRBV7-7 and TRBJ2-7; 7 positions agree with TRBD2. With the read ending 3 residues before the CDR3 end, the germline J gene is used to fill in that end. The CDR3 runs to 15 residues. Germline CDR1 is SSHAT and CDR2 is FNYEAQ (reference sequence). V shed 5 bases and J 3 bases; nucleotides not matched to a gene: 10. Full variable domain (outside the CDR3, taken from reference TRBV7-7 and TRBJ2-7): GAGVSQSPRYKVTKRGQDVTLRCDPISSHATLYWYQQALGQGPEFLTYFNYEAQPDKSGLPSDRFSAERPEGSISTLTIQRTEQRDSAMYRCASSLQNGLVYEQYFGPGTRLTVT.